A single sample gave rise to the 5 T cell receptor beta chains below, sequenced in a study of CXCR3-negative and CXCR3-positive naive CD8 T cells. Study results and limitations: For CXCR3-positive naive cells, TRB CDR3s were more hydrophobic than those of CXCR3-negative naive cells.

It was by 5' RACE with UMI labels that the TRB cDNA libraries were prepared. TCRdb reprocessed the 5' RACE reads and keeps a single row for each CDR3 protein, giving no DNA. Its clone listing holds thousands of distinct CDR3 sequences. Their recognized antigens are unknown. Specimen: naive CXCR3+ CD8+ T cells from blood. The subset here: CD45RO-CCR7+CD27+CD95- naive CD8+ T cells expressing CXCR3 (TNR3+). Receptors originate from a human donor in good health. Some clones in this sample may be carry-over from other donors' samples.

This clonotype is called medium-sized based on its frequency. V gene TRBV5-1 combines with J gene TRBJ2-7; TCRdb reports TRBD2, a call that lacks DNA to check it against. This CDR3 is 14 amino acids long. Germline CDR1 reads SGHRS; CDR2 reads YFSETQ. The CDR3 region is CASSLGAGGYEQYF.

The rearrangement joins TRBV14 to TRBJ1-4. Germline CDR1 SGHDN, CDR2 FVKESK. The CDR3 is made up of 15 amino acids. The CDR3 here is CASSQGWGGNEKLFF.

This clonotype counts as medium-sized by frequency. This chain uses TRBV5-1 with TRBJ1-1; TCRdb lists TRBD1, though no DNA is available to test this call. Germline V gives CDR1 SGHRS, CDR2 YFSETQ. The CDR3 is 16 amino acids. The CDR3 sequence is CASSLERTGANTEAFF.

The CDR3 reads CASSYLKLNTEAFF. The chain carries TRBV6-2 or TRBV6-3 and TRBJ1-1. The CDR3 contains 14 residues. Germline loops: CDR1 MNHEY, CDR2 SVGEGT.

This chain links TRBV20-1 with TRBJ2-1; there is no DNA to check the TCRdb D call of TRBD2. CDR3 length equals 12 residues. Germline V lookup: CDR1 DFQATT, CDR2 SNEGSKA (reference sequence). CDR3 amino acids: CSAPTRTVEQFF.